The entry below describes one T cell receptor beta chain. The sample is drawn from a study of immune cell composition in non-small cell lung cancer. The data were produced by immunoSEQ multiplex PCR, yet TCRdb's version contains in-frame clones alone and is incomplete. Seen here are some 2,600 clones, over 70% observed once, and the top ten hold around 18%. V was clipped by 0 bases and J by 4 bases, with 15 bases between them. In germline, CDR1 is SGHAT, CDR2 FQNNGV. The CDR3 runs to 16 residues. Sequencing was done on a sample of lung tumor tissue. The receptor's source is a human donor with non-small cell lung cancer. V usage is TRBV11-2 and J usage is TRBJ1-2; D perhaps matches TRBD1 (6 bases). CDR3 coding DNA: TGTGCCAGCAGCTTAGATCAGGGCAGGGGTGCCTATGGCTACACCTTC. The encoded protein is CASSLDQGRGAYGYTF. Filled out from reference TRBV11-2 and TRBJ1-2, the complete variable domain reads EAGVAQSPRYKIIEKRQSVAFWCNPISGHATLYWYQQILGQGPKLLIQFQNNGVVDDSQLPKDRFSAERLKGVDSTLKIQPAKLEDSAVYLCASSLDQGRGAYGYTFGSGTRLTVV.